What follows are 10 T cell receptor beta chains derived from one specimen sequenced in a study of cytomegalovirus exposure and HLA in healthy donors. The data were produced by immunoSEQ multiplex PCR, yet TCRdb's version contains in-frame clones alone and is incomplete. The table has roughly 120,000 clones, around 94% seen once; the top ten hold approximately 1.2%. The sample consisted of PBMCs. The receptors stem from a young woman in good health and CMV-seronegative.

This clone is a singleton in its sample. The chain links TRBV28 to TRBJ1-2; tentatively, D is TRBD1 (5 bases). Germline V lookup: CDR1 MDHEN, CDR2 SYDVKM. The ends were cut back, 8 bases at V and 4 bases at J, with 11 bases in the middle. The CDR3 loop spans 12 amino acids. The CDR3 sequence: CASWGGSYGYTF. DNA for the CDR3: TGTGCCAGCTGGGGGGGGTCCTATGGCTACACCTTC.

The rearrangement links TRBV2 to TRBJ2-5, with TRBD1 as a possible D gene (5 bases). V lost 6 bases and J lost 1, with 9 bases in between. The CDR3 is made up of 13 amino acids. Germline assignment: CDR1 SNHLY and CDR2 FYNNEI. This CDR3 is CASRRQFQETQYF. CDR3 nucleotides: TGTGCCAGCAGACGACAGTTCCAAGAGACCCAGTACTTC.

A single count supports this clone. V gene TRBV11-2 combines with J gene TRBJ2-1, with 7 bases aligning to TRBD2. The CDR3 is made up of 13 amino acids. Germline-derived CDR1 and CDR2 are SGHAT and FQNNGV. V was clipped by 4 bases and J by 7 bases; unmatched bases: 4. The chain's CDR3 is CASSWGEGNEQFF. Written as DNA, the CDR3 is TGTGCCAGCAGCTGGGGGGAGGGGAATGAGCAGTTCTTC.

The V gene is TRBV6-1, the J gene TRBJ1-1, with 11 positions matching TRBD1. Trimming at V came to 8 bases and at J to 11 bases, leaving 7 bases not matched to a gene. CDR3 size: 12 residues. Germline V gene lookup returns CDR1 MNHNS and CDR2 SASEGT. This CDR3 is CASAKDRGRAFF. The CDR3 DNA reads as TGTGCCAGCGCCAAGGACAGGGGGCGGGCTTTCTTT.

This clone was seen a handful of times. This chain uses TRBV4-1 with TRBJ1-6, with 7 bases identical to TRBD1. J gave up 10 bases and V 2 bases, and 5 bases lay outside the gene matches. This CDR3 region has 14 residues. Germline V lookup: CDR1 MGHRA, CDR2 YSYEKL. CDR3 in amino acids: CASSQTGVRSPLHF. The CDR3 bases are TGCGCCAGCAGCCAAACAGGGGTACGGTCACCCCTCCACTTT.

V gene TRBV7-3 combines with J gene TRBJ1-2; D is unresolved. Trimming took off 2 bases at V and 2 bases at J, with 12 bases between the two ends. The CDR3 has 15 residues. Per the germline V gene, CDR1 is SGHTA and CDR2 is FQGTGA. The DNA for the CDR3 is TGTGCCAGCAGCTTAGCCCCGGGTCAGAACTATGGCTACACCTTC. Translation gives CASSLAPGQNYGYTF.

The rearrangement uses TRBV4-1 and TRBJ1-4, with 12 positions matching TRBD1. The V gene end was trimmed by 4 bases and the J gene end by 3 bases; junction bases not matched to a gene: 6. The CDR3 length is 17 residues. Germline assignment: CDR1 MGHRA and CDR2 YSYEKL. CDR3 residues: CASSRRDRGLSNEKLFF. CDR3 DNA sequence: TGCGCCAGCAGCCGCCGGGACAGGGGGCTGTCTAATGAAAAACTGTTTTTT.

V is TRBV6-1 and J is TRBJ1-3; no definite D call. CDR1 and CDR2 (germline): MNHNS, SASEGT. Trimming took 0 bases from V and 4 from J, leaving 13 bases between them. The CDR3 loop spans 16 amino acids. CDR3 residues: CASSEAPGWSGNTIYF. DNA for the CDR3: TGTGCCAGCAGTGAAGCGCCGGGGTGGAGCGGAAACACCATATATTTT.

The chain carries TRBV6-6 and TRBJ2-1, with 13 bases lining up with TRBD2. CDR3 length: 16 residues. With V trimmed by 2 bases and J by 7 bases, 5 bases remained unmatched. Germline V lookup: CDR1 MNHNY, CDR2 SVGAGI (reference sequence). In DNA form, the CDR3 reads TGTGCCAGCAGTTACCCGGGGACTAGCGGGGTAAATGAGCAGTTCTTC. Translating it yields CASSYPGTSGVNEQFF.

This clone was detected only once. The V and J genes are TRBV27 and TRBJ2-2, with 7 bases matching TRBD1. Germline trimming cut 2 bases from V and 3 bases from J; bases unmatched to any gene: 9. The germline V gene has CDR1 MNHEY and CDR2 SMNVEV (reference sequence). CDR3 length equals 17 residues. CDR3 loop: CASSLRLRTGDTGELFF. CDR3 in DNA: TGTGCCAGCAGTTTAAGGTTGCGGACAGGTGACACCGGGGAGCTGTTTTTT.